This T cell receptor beta chain was identified in a study of T-cell reconstitution after alpha-beta-depleted transplantation in children. The CDR3 is 16 amino acids. Trimming took 2 bases from V and 0 from J; bases not matched to a gene: 2. CDR1 is MNHEY, CDR2 SVGAGI, per germline. Molecular barcoding with unique molecular identifiers was used for the TCRbeta library. TCRdb re-derived calls from the PCR reads in MiXCR, one entry per CDR3 protein. The sample comprises just over 950,000 distinct CDR3 sequences, roughly 29% of which are singletons, and about 28% rests with the top ten. For this clonotype: No antigen is known for it.

General study results and limits: A year had passed since transplant, and T-cell counts and diversity by then came mostly from newly produced T cells. Reportedly, alpha-beta T cells present about two months post-transplant originated from several hundred expanded clones of graft origin. The high TCRbeta diversity at day 60 in some patients came from surviving recipient T cells and thymic progenitors.

The material sequenced was PBMCs, mostly from graft donor cells, taken 360 days after TCRalphabeta/CD19-depleted stem cell transplant. J is TRBJ2-2 and V is TRBV6-5; TRBD1 matches at 8 bases. This clonotype was sampled from a boy less than two years old who had a stem cell transplant for SCID, so the T cells may come from the graft donor. In DNA, the CDR3 is TGTGCCAGCAGTTACCGGACAGGGCCGAACACCGGGGAGCTGTTTTTT. Translated, it gives CASSYRTGPNTGELFF.